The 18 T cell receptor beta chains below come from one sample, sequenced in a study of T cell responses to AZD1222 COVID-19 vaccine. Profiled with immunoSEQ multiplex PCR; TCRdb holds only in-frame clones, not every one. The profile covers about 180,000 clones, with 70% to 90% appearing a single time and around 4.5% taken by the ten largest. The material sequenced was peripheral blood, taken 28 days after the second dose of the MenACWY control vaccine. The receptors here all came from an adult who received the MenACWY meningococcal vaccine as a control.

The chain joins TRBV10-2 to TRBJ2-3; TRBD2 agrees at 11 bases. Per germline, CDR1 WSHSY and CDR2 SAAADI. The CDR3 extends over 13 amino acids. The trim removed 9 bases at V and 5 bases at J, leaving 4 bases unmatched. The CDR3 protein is CASSGRAGDTQYF. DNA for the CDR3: TGCGCCAGTAGCGGGAGGGCCGGAGATACGCAGTATTTT.

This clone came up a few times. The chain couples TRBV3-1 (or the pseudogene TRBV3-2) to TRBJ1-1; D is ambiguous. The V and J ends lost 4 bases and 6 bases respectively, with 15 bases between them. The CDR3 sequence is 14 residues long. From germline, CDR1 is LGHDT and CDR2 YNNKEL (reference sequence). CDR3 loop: CASSPEQPSSEAFF. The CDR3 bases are TGTGCCAGCAGCCCTGAACAGCCTTCTTCTGAAGCTTTCTTT.

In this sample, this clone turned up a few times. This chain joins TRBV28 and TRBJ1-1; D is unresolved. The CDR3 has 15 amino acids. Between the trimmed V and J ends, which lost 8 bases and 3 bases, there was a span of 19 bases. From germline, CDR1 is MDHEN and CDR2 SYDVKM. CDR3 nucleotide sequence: TGTGCCAGCCAAACGGGAGCGGAGTCCTACACTGAAGCTTTCTTT. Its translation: CASQTGAESYTEAFF.

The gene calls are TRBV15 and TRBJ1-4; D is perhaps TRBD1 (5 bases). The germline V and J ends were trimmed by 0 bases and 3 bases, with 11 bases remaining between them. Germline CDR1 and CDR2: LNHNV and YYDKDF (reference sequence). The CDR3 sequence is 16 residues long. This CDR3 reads CATSRDHGAANEKLFF. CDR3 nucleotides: TGTGCCACCAGCAGAGACCACGGGGCGGCTAATGAAAAACTGTTTTTT. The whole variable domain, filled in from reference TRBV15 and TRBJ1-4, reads DAMVIQNPRYQVTQFGKPVTLSCSQTLNHNVMYWYQQKSSQAPKLLFHYYDKDFNNEADTPDNFQSRRPNTSFCFLDIRSPGLGDTAMYLCATSRDHGAANEKLFFGSGTQLSVL.

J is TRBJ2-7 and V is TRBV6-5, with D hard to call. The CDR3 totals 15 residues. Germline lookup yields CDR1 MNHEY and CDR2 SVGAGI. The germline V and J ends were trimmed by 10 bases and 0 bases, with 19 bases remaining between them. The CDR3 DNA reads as TGTGCCACCAGAGGTAGCCGGAGTAGCTCCTACGAGCAGTACTTC. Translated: CATRGSRSSSYEQYF.

The CDR3 DNA reads TGCAGCGTTTCGACAGGGGATCATGGCTACACCTTC. Translating it yields CSVSTGDHGYTF. V gene TRBV29-1 combines with J gene TRBJ1-2; TRBD1 aligns across 8 bases. Germline CDR1 reads SQVTM; CDR2 reads ANQGSEA. This CDR3 has 12 amino acids. After removal of 5 bases from V and 6 bases from J, the junction contained 5 bases not matched to a gene.

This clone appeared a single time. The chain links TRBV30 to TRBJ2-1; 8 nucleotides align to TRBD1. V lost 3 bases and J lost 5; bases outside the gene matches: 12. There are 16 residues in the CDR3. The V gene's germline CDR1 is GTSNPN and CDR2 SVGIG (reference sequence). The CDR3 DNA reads TGTGCCTGGAGCCGGGCGGAGACAGGGGTCCACAATGAGCAGTTCTTC. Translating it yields CAWSRAETGVHNEQFF.

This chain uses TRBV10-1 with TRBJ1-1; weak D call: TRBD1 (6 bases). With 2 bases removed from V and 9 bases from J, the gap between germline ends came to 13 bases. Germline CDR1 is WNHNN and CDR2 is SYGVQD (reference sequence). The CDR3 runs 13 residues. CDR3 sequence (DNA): TGCGCCAGCAGTGAGAGCAACAGGGATAAAGCTTTCTTT. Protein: CASSESNRDKAFF.

Here the CDR3 DNA reads TGTGCCAGCTCACCTAGAAGCCAGGGGGTCGGCAATCAGCCCCAGCATTTT. It codes for CASSPRSQGVGNQPQHF. This chain connects TRBV18 to TRBJ1-5; TRBD1 aligns across 7 bases. CDR1 and CDR2 from the germline V gene are KGHSH and LQKENI. CDR3 length: 17 amino acids. J gave up 2 bases and V 3 bases, and 10 bases lay outside the gene matches.

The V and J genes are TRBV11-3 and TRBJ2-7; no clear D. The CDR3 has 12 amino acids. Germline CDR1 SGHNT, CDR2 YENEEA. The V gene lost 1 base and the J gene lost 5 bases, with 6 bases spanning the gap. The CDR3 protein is CASSLGRDEQYF. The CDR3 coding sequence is TGTGCCAGCAGCTTAGGAAGGGACGAGCAGTACTTC.

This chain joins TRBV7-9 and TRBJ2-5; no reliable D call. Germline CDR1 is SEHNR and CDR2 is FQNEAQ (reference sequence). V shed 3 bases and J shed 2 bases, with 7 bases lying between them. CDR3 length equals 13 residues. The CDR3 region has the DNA TGTGCCAGCAGCTTGGACGGTCAAGAGACCCAGTACTTC. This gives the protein CASSLDGQETQYF.

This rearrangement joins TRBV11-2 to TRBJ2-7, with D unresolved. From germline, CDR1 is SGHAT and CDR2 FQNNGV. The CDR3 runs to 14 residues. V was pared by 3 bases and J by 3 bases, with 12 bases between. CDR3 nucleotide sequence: TGTGCCAGCAGCTTGATGACACCACTCTACGAGCAGTACTTC. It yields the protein CASSLMTPLYEQYF.

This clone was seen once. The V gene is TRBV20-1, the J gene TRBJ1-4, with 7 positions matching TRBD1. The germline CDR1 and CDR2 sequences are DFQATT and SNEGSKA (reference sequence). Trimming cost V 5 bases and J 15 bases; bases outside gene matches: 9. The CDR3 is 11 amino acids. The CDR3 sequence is CSASTGRGLFF. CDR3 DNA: TGCAGTGCTTCGACAGGGAGGGGGTTGTTTTTT.

The CDR3 region has the DNA TGTGCCAGCAGCCCAGACAGATCCCGTGGCTACACCTTC. Its translation is CASSPDRSRGYTF. V usage is TRBV11-2 and J usage is TRBJ1-2, with D perhaps TRBD1 (5 bases). The V gene's germline CDR1 is SGHAT and CDR2 FQNNGV. This CDR3 spans 13 amino acids. V lost 5 bases to trimming and J lost 7 bases, with 14 bases between them.

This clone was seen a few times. The CDR3 region is CASRLDSSGYTF. The DNA for the CDR3 is TGTGCCAGCAGGCTTGACAGCTCTGGCTACACCTTC. The chain uses TRBV12-3 or TRBV12-4 and TRBJ1-2; the D gene is possibly TRBD1 (5 bases). The CDR3 is 12 residues long. The V end was cut by 6 bases, the J end by 7 bases, with 12 bases between.

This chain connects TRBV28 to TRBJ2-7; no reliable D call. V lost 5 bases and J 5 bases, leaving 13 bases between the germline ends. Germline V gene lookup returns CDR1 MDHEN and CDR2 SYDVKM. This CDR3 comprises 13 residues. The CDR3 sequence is CASSPPGGNEQYF. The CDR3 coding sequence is TGTGCCAGCAGTCCTCCCGGTGGGAACGAGCAGTACTTC.

CDR3 in amino acids: CASRHRGVDTDTQYF. As DNA, the CDR3 is TGCGCCAGCAGACACAGGGGGGTAGACACAGATACGCAGTATTTT. V gene TRBV10-2 combines with J gene TRBJ2-3, with 8 bases lining up with TRBD1. This CDR3 region has 15 residues. J gave up 2 bases and V 6 bases, and 7 bases lay outside the gene matches. The V gene's germline CDR1 is WSHSY and CDR2 SAAADI.

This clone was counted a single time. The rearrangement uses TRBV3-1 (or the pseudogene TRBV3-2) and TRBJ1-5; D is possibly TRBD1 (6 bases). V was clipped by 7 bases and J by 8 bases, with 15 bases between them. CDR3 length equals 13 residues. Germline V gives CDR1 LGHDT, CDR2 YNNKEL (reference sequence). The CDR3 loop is CASTRQDGKPQHF. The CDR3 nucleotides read TGTGCCAGCACCCGACAGGACGGAAAGCCCCAGCATTTT.